The clone carrying this TCR beta chain came up once. The data belong to a study of technical replicates of blood from several donors. The CDR3 contains 13 residues. CDR1 is SGDLS and CDR2 is YYNGEE in the germline V gene. V gave up 7 bases and J gave up 2 bases, with 12 bases separating them. The data were produced by immunoSEQ multiplex PCR, yet TCRdb's version contains in-frame clones alone and is incomplete. The profile shows around 80,000 clones, roughly 93% of them singletons. The chain links TRBV9 to TRBJ1-1; D unclear. This TCR derives from a human donor in good health. Material for sequencing was T cells isolated from PBMCs. CDR3 loop: CASRPSGNTEAFF. CDR3 DNA: TGTGCCAGCCGGCCCTCGGGAAACACTGAAGCTTTCTTT.